This passage covers 20 T cell receptor beta chains from one sample sequenced in a study of PD-1 blockade in classical Hodgkin lymphoma. All trial patients relapsed after autologous stem cell transplantation. Using immunoSEQ multiplex PCR, the repertoire was profiled, and TCRdb retains in-frame clones only, with some absent. The sample shows about 12,000 clones, around 77% of them seen only once. The starting material was peripheral blood mononuclear cells (PBMCs), obtained at baseline. All receptors derive from a human donor with classical Hodgkin lymphoma.

This clone is termed medium-sized (0.01 to 0.1%). This sequence joins TRBV7-6 and TRBJ1-5, with 8 bases that match TRBD1. This CDR3 region has 16 residues. Germline CDR1 reads SGHVS; CDR2 reads FNYEAQ. V was clipped by 5 bases and J by 1 base; unmatched bases: 7. CDR3 sequence (DNA): TGTGCCAGCAGCCCGGGACAGGCTCAAAGCAATCAGCCCCAGCATTTT. This gives the protein CASSPGQAQSNQPQHF.

The chain carries TRBV9 and TRBJ2-1; TRBD2 matches 14 bases. The CDR3 runs to 17 residues. V lost 4 bases to trimming and J lost 8 bases; unmatched junction nucleotides: 11. In germline, CDR1 is SGDLS, CDR2 YYNGEE. The CDR3 DNA sequence: TGTGCCAGCAGCTCAAGACTAGCGGGAGGGCAGCGGGATGAGCAGTTCTTC. Translation: CASSSRLAGGQRDEQFF.

V gene TRBV7-9 combines with J gene TRBJ2-1; 8 positions match TRBD1. CDR1 and CDR2 (germline): SEHNR, FQNEAQ (reference sequence). The trim removed 3 bases at V and 10 bases at J, leaving 2 bases unmatched. The length of the CDR3 is 12 residues. CDR3 nucleotides: TGTGCCAGCAGCTTTCAGGGGGCGGAGCAGTTCTTC. Amino acids: CASSFQGAEQFF.

The V call is TRBV30, the J call TRBJ1-1; D is uncertain. Germline V gives CDR1 GTSNPN, CDR2 SVGIG (reference sequence). Trimming removed 4 bases from V and 3 bases from J, with 9 bases in between. The CDR3 is 12 amino acids. CDR3: CAWILRYTEAFF. The CDR3 nucleotides read TGTGCCTGGATTCTAAGGTACACTGAAGCTTTCTTT.

This clone has just a few counts. The chain uses TRBV6-6 and TRBJ1-5; the D is unclear. Germline loops: CDR1 MNHNY, CDR2 SVGAGI (reference sequence). Between the trimmed V and J ends, which lost 1 base and 4 bases, there was a span of 5 bases. The CDR3 covers 13 residues. The CDR3 nucleotides read TGTGCCAGCAGTTACTTGCTGAATCAGCCCCAGCATTTT. Protein: CASSYLLNQPQHF.

V and J are TRBV19 and TRBJ2-1; 11 bases fit TRBD2. In germline, CDR1 is LNHDA, CDR2 SQIVND (reference sequence). The junction had 18 bases not matched to a gene; V was cut back by 4 bases and J by 7 bases. This CDR3 has 19 amino acids. CDR3: CASSRRILAGAGFSNEQFF. CDR3 in DNA: TGTGCCAGTAGTAGACGGATACTAGCGGGGGCTGGATTCTCGAATGAGCAGTTCTTC.

In its sample, this clone was seen a few times. V gene TRBV6-5 combines with J gene TRBJ2-2; no clear D gene. CDR1 and CDR2 (germline): MNHEY, SVGAGI. There are 16 residues in the CDR3. The germline V and J ends were trimmed by 1 base and 4 bases, with 13 bases remaining between them. The CDR3 loop is CASSYWQASATGELFF. CDR3 DNA: TGTGCCAGCAGTTACTGGCAGGCGAGTGCCACCGGGGAGCTGTTTTTT.

This clone was seen a single time. CDR3 sequence: CASSVARSDTGELFF. The CDR3 DNA is TGTGCCAGCAGCGTAGCCCGGTCGGACACCGGGGAGCTGTTTTTT. This sequence joins TRBV9 and TRBJ2-2; D ambiguous. The CDR3 is 15 amino acids. V lost 0 bases and J 3 bases, leaving 9 bases between the germline ends. The V gene's germline CDR1 is SGDLS and CDR2 YYNGEE.

V usage is TRBV4-1 and J usage is TRBJ1-5; a possible D gene is TRBD1 (5 bases). This CDR3 contains 17 residues. Trimming stripped 0 bases from V and 4 bases from J, with 16 bases between. From germline, CDR1 is MGHRA and CDR2 YSYEKL. The CDR3 is CASSQDLGQGPNQPQHF. The CDR3, as DNA: TGCGCCAGCAGCCAAGATTTGGGGCAGGGCCCAAATCAGCCCCAGCATTTT.

The chain uses TRBV30 and TRBJ2-5; D might be TRBD1 (5 bases). This CDR3 contains 14 residues. The germline V gene has CDR1 GTSNPN and CDR2 SVGIG (reference sequence). V was cut by 4 bases and J by 1 base, with 13 bases left in between. CDR3 sequence reads: CAWNRAGPQETQYF. Written as DNA, the CDR3 is TGTGCCTGGAACCGGGCAGGGCCCCAAGAGACCCAGTACTTC.

The chain is built from TRBV19 and TRBJ2-4, with D possibly TRBD2 on 7 matching bases. The germline V gene encodes CDR1 LNHDA and CDR2 SQIVND (reference sequence). The CDR3 is made up of 13 amino acids. V lost 5 bases to trimming and J lost 8 bases, with 13 bases between them. The CDR3 DNA reads TGTGCCAGTAGTCTACAGGGAGGGGACATTCAGTACTTC. Its translation is CASSLQGGDIQYF.

This clone appeared once. The chain couples TRBV7-2 to TRBJ2-7; D is possibly TRBD1 or TRBD2 (5 bases each). The CDR3 is made up of 15 amino acids. V was shortened by 4 bases and J by 5 bases, with 18 bases between the two germline ends. CDR1 SGHTA and CDR2 FQGNSA come from the germline V gene. The CDR3 region is CASSSRAGAVDEQYF. CDR3 DNA sequence: TGTGCCAGCAGCTCCCGAGCCGGGGCAGTCGACGAGCAGTACTTC.

The rearrangement uses TRBV9 and TRBJ2-2; 7 bases align to TRBD1. Germline trimming cut 0 bases from V and 2 bases from J; bases unmatched to any gene: 7. Germline lookup yields CDR1 SGDLS and CDR2 YYNGEE. The CDR3 loop spans 17 amino acids. In DNA form, the CDR3 reads TGTGCCAGCAGCGTAGTAAGAGACAGGGTAAACACCGGGGAGCTGTTTTTT. This encodes CASSVVRDRVNTGELFF.

The CDR3 protein is CASSLVYGGVTDTQYF. The CDR3 DNA reads TGTGCCAGCAGTTTAGTCTACGGGGGGGTCACAGATACGCAGTATTTT. The chain uses TRBV27 and TRBJ2-3, with 8 nucleotides matching TRBD2. Germline-derived CDR1 and CDR2 are MNHEY and SMNVEV (reference sequence). This CDR3 contains 16 residues. V trimming: 2 bases; J trimming: 2 bases; junction bases outside the gene matches: 6.

In this sample, this clone turned up a few times. The rearrangement joins TRBV19 to TRBJ2-7, with D possibly matching TRBD2 (5 bases). V was clipped by 3 bases and J by 1 base, with 22 bases between them. This CDR3 is 18 amino acids long. The germline V gene encodes CDR1 LNHDA and CDR2 SQIVND (reference sequence). The CDR3 DNA is TGTGCCAGTAGTATCGGGCAAGGGCGGGCCCGTCTATCCTACGAGCAGTACGTC. As protein: CASSIGQGRARLSYEQYV.

The V gene is TRBV4-1, the J gene TRBJ2-1; 7 positions agree with TRBD2. Losses at the gene ends were 3 bases for V and 7 bases for J; bases not matched to a gene: 18. Germline V gene lookup returns CDR1 MGHRA and CDR2 YSYEKL. This CDR3 comprises 18 residues. In DNA form, the CDR3 reads TGCGCCAGCAGCCAGATTGGGGAACTAGCGCCGGCGGGGAATGAGCAGTTCTTC. Its translation is CASSQIGELAPAGNEQFF.

The chain couples TRBV2 to TRBJ2-5; possible D gene TRBD2, 6 bases. The germline V and J ends were trimmed by 4 bases and 5 bases, with 11 bases remaining between them. The CDR3 length is 13 residues. Germline V lookup: CDR1 SNHLY, CDR2 FYNNEI. CDR3 amino acids: CASSGILAETQYF. The DNA for the CDR3 is TGTGCCAGCAGTGGAATTCTAGCGGAGACCCAGTACTTC.

The V call is TRBV10-3, the J call TRBJ1-2, with a weak D call TRBD1 (5 bases). CDR1 and CDR2 (germline): ENHRY, SYGVKD. CDR3 length: 17 amino acids. Deletions cut 2 bases from V and 4 bases from J, with 20 bases between. CDR3 protein: CAISEHGAVGEPYGYTF. In DNA, the CDR3 is TGTGCCATCAGTGAGCACGGGGCCGTCGGGGAACCCTATGGCTACACCTTC.

The V and J genes are TRBV5-3 and TRBJ1-2; 11 bases line up with TRBD1. TRBV5-3 is sorted into the ORF group, with uncertain function. This CDR3 has 14 amino acids. V trimming: 0 bases; J trimming: 9 bases; junction bases outside the gene matches: 4. Here the CDR3 reads CARSLAGQGGRYTF. The CDR3 coding sequence is TGTGCCAGAAGCTTGGCGGGACAGGGGGGACGCTACACCTTC.

This rearrangement joins TRBV25-1 to TRBJ1-3; TRBD1 is a possible D gene (6 bases). Germline V CDR1 and CDR2: MGHDK, SYGVNS. V was pared by 6 bases and J by 0 bases, with 9 bases between. The CDR3 contains 14 residues. CDR3 DNA: TGTGCCAGCAGCAAACAGGGCTCTGGAAACACCATATATTTT. As protein: CASSKQGSGNTIYF.